The 13 T cell receptor beta chains below come from one sample, sequenced in a study of shared clonotypes between healthy human individuals. Method: immunoSEQ multiplex PCR; TCRdb's copy keeps in-frame clones and lacks some. The table has hundreds of thousands of clones, under 80% seen once. Material for sequencing was memory CD4+ T cells sorted from blood. Subset here: CD45RA-negative fraction. Receptors were obtained from a man in his thirties or forties in good health.

The rearrangement uses TRBV28 and TRBJ1-4; D uncertain. Trimming took 8 bases from V and 0 from J, leaving 7 bases between them. The germline CDR1 and CDR2 sequences are MDHEN and SYDVKM. The length of the CDR3 is 13 residues. The CDR3 nucleotides read TGTGCCAGCCGAAGAGCAACTAATGAAAAACTGTTTTTT. Its translation is CASRRATNEKLFF.

There are many counts of this clone. The rearrangement links TRBV29-1 to TRBJ2-3; D is possibly TRBD1 or TRBD2 (5 bases each). V dropped 1 base and J dropped 1 base, with 9 bases sitting between them. Germline V CDR1 and CDR2: SQVTM, ANQGSEA. The CDR3 covers 14 residues. The CDR3 DNA is TGCAGCGTTGAAGGGGGGAAGGGCACAGATACGCAGTATTTT. Encoded protein: CSVEGGKGTDTQYF.

This clone has just a few counts. The rearrangement joins TRBV5-4 to TRBJ1-2, with D perhaps matching TRBD1 (5 bases). V gave up 4 bases and J gave up 3 bases, with 22 bases separating them. The germline CDR1 and CDR2 sequences are SGHNT and YYREEE (reference sequence). CDR3 length: 17 amino acids. The CDR3 region has the DNA TGTGCCAGCAGCCTGTTCCTCTCAGGGAGAGGTGACTATGGCTACACCTTC. Translated, it gives CASSLFLSGRGDYGYTF. Full variable domain (remainder filled in from reference TRBV5-4 and TRBJ1-2): ETGVTQSPTHLIKTRGQQVTLRCSSQSGHNTVSWYQQALGQGPQFIFQYYREEENGRGNFPPRFSGLQFPNYSSELNVNALELDDSALYLCASSLFLSGRGDYGYTFGSGTRLTVV.

In its sample, this clone was seen a few times. The rearrangement uses TRBV19 and TRBJ2-2; D remains unclear. Germline V lookup: CDR1 LNHDA, CDR2 SQIVND (reference sequence). Trimming left V 6 bases short and J 0 bases short, with 8 bases between. The CDR3 spans 14 residues. The CDR3 DNA reads TGTGCCAGTAGGGGCGGTCCGAACACCGGGGAGCTGTTTTTT. Its protein product is CASRGGPNTGELFF.

DNA for the CDR3: TGTGCCAGCAGCTTAGTTAGGACAGATACGCAGTATTTT. Protein product: CASSLVRTDTQYF. The chain has TRBV7-8 and TRBJ2-3; D is undetermined. Per germline, CDR1 SGHVS and CDR2 FQNEAQ. This CDR3 contains 13 residues. With 1 base removed from V and 3 bases from J, the gap between germline ends came to 5 bases.

Comments on this clone: Given a much more abundant clone one base away, this may be a read error. This rearrangement joins TRBV11-2 to TRBJ1-1; D gene unclear. CDR1 is SGHAT, CDR2 FQNNGV, per germline. The V end was cut by 3 bases, the J end by 1 base, with 6 bases between. The CDR3 sequence is 13 residues long. The CDR3 loop reads CASSFGGNTEAFF. The CDR3 region has the DNA TGTGCCAGCAGCTTTGGAGGGAACACTGAAGCTTTCTTT.

The chain uses TRBV7-2 and TRBJ1-2; D may be TRBD1 (5 bases). The CDR3 is made up of 18 amino acids. CDR1 is SGHTA and CDR2 is FQGNSA in the germline V gene. V was pared by 6 bases and J by 4 bases, with 27 bases between. In DNA, the CDR3 is TGTGCCAGCAGTAATCCCGGGGGTGGTGTGTATCTGCGCTATGGCTACACCTTC. The encoded protein is CASSNPGGGVYLRYGYTF.

The gene calls are TRBV5-1 and TRBJ2-7; D unresolved. Looked up from germline, CDR1 is SGHRS and CDR2 is YFSETQ. V was cut by 1 base and J by 0 bases, with 8 bases left in between. This CDR3 is 14 amino acids long. This chain's CDR3 is CASSLLGISYEQYF. The CDR3 region has the DNA TGCGCCAGCAGCTTGTTGGGCATCTCCTACGAGCAGTACTTC.

Written as DNA, the CDR3 is TGTGCCAGCAGCCAAGCGAGCGGGAGTGCCCACGAGCAGTACTTC. As protein: CASSQASGSAHEQYF. This sequence joins TRBV4-2 and TRBJ2-7; 8 nucleotides line up with TRBD2. This CDR3 has 15 amino acids. Germline V gene data show CDR1 as LGHNA and CDR2 as YNFKEQ. The ends lost 1 base at V and 5 bases at J; junction bases unmatched: 7.

There are a few counts of this clone. The chain couples TRBV28 to TRBJ1-5; 10 positions match TRBD1. This CDR3 comprises 17 residues. J lost 0 bases, V lost 5 bases, and 7 bases had no gene match. Germline CDR1 reads MDHEN; CDR2 reads SYDVKM. The CDR3 spells CASSPATGGSSNQPQHF. The DNA for the CDR3 is TGTGCCAGCAGTCCCGCGACAGGGGGCAGTAGCAATCAGCCCCAGCATTTT.

V gene TRBV14 combines with J gene TRBJ1-2; D gene ambiguous. V was clipped by 5 bases and J by 8 bases, with 15 bases between them. Germline-derived CDR1 and CDR2 are SGHDN and FVKESK. CDR3 length: 13 amino acids. CDR3 nucleotides: TGTGCCAGCAGCAGGATGAAGGACCGCGGCTACACCTTC. This sequence encodes CASSRMKDRGYTF. The full variable domain, with the rest looked up from reference TRBV14 and TRBJ1-2, is EAGVTQFPSHSVIEKGQTVTLRCDPISGHDNLYWYRRVMGKEIKFLLHFVKESKQDESGMPNNRFLAERTGGTYSTLKVQPAELEDSGVYFCASSRMKDRGYTFGSGTRLTVV.

Remarks on this clone: A far larger clone is one nucleotide away, so this likely arose from a read error. The same CDR3 arises from other DNA sequences in this sample as well. The genes are TRBV7-2 and TRBJ2-7; 10 nucleotides match TRBD2. Losses at the gene ends were 3 bases for V and 7 bases for J; bases not matched to a gene: 9. Germline V CDR1 and CDR2: SGHTA, FQGNSA. There are 15 residues in the CDR3. The CDR3 sequence is CASSFPGTSANEQYF. The CDR3 DNA sequence: TGTGCCAGCAGCTTCCCCGGGACTAGCGCTAATGAGCAGTACTTC.

The chain employs TRBV29-1 and TRBJ2-3; no clear D. Between the trimmed V and J ends, which lost 5 bases and 6 bases, there was a span of 9 bases. The CDR3 is 11 residues long. Germline CDR1 is SQVTM and CDR2 is ANQGSEA. The CDR3 DNA reads as TGCAGCGTTTGGGTTGTGGATACGCAGTATTTT. It yields the protein CSVWVVDTQYF.